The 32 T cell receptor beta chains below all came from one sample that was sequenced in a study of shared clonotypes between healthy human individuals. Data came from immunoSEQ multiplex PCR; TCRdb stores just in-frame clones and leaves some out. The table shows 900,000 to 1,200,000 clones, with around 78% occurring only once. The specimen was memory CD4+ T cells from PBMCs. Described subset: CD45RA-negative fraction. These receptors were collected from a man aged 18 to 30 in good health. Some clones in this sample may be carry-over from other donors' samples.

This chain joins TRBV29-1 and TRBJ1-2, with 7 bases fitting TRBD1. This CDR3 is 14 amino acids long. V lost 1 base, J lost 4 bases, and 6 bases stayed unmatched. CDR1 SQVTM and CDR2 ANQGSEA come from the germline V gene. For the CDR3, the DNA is TGCAGCGTTGAAGGCGGGAGGGGGCTCTATGGCTACACCTTC. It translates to CSVEGGRGLYGYTF.

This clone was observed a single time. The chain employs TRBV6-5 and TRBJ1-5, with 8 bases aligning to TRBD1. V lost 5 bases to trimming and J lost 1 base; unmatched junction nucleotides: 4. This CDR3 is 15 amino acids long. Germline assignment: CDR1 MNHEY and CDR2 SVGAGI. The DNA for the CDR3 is TGTGCCAGCAGTCACAGGGGGACGAGCAATCAGCCCCAGCATTTT. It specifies CASSHRGTSNQPQHF.

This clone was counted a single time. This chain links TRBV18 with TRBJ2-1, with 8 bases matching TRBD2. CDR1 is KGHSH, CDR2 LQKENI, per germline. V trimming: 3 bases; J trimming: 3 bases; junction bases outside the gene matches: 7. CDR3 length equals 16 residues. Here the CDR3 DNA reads TGTGCCAGCTCACCGGATTCTAGCGGGCTCTACAATGAGCAGTTCTTC. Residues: CASSPDSSGLYNEQFF. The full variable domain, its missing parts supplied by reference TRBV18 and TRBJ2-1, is NAGVMQNPRHLVRRRGQEARLRCSPMKGHSHVYWYRQLPEEGLKFMVYLQKENIIDESGMPKERFSAEFPKEGPSILRIQQVVRGDSAAYFCASSPDSSGLYNEQFFGPGTRLTVL.

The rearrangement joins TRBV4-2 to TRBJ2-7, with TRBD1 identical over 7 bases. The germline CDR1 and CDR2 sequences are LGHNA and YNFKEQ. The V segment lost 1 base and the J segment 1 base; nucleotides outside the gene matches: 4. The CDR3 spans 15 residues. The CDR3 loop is CASSQGTGPSYEQYF. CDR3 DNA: TGTGCCAGCAGCCAAGGGACAGGTCCTTCCTACGAGCAGTACTTC.

The CDR3 loop is CASHGSDTYNEQFF. DNA for the CDR3: TGTGCCAGCCACGGTAGCGATACCTACAATGAGCAGTTCTTC. The V and J genes are TRBV5-8 and TRBJ2-1, with D possibly TRBD2 on 5 matching bases. V was trimmed by 7 bases and J by 2 bases, leaving 13 bases between them. CDR1 is SGHTS and CDR2 is YDEGEE in the germline V gene. The CDR3 totals 14 residues.

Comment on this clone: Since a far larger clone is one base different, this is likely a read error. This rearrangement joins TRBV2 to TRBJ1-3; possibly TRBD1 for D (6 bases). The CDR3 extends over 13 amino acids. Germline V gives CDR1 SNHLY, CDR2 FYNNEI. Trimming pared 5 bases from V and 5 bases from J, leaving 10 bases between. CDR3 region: CASSTTGRNTIYF. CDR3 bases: TGTGCCAGCAGTACCACAGGGCGAAACACCATATATTTT.

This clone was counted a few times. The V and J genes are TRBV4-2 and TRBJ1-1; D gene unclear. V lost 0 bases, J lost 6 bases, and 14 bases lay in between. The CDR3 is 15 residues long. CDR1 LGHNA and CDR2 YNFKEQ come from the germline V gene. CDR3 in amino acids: CASSQDPHRIPEAFF. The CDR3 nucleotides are TGTGCCAGCAGCCAAGATCCCCACAGAATACCTGAAGCTTTCTTT.

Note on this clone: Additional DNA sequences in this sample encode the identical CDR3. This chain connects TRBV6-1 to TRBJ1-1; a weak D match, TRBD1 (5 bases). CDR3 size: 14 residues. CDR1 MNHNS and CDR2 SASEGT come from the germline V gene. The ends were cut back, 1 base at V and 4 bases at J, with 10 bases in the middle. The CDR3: CASSEGQGTTEAFF. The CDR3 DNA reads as TGTGCCAGCAGTGAAGGCCAGGGCACCACTGAAGCTTTCTTT.

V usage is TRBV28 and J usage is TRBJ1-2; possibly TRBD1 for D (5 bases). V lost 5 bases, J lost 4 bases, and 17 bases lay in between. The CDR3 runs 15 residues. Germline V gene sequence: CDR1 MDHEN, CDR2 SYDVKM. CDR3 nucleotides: TGTGCCAGCAGTCCGAACCGGGGACGGATCTATGGCTACACCTTC. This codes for CASSPNRGRIYGYTF.

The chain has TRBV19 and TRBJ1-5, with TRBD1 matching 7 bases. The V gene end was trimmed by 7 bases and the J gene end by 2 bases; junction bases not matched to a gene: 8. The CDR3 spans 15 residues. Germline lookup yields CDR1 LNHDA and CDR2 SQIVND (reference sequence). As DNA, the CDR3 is TGTGCCAGTACCGTCACAGGGGCTGGCAATCAGCCCCAGCATTTT. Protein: CASTVTGAGNQPQHF.

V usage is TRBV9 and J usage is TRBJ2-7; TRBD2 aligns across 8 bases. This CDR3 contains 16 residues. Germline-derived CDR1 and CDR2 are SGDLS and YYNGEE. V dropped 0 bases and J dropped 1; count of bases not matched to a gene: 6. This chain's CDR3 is CASSVGAGVSSYEQYF. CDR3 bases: TGTGCCAGCAGCGTAGGAGCGGGAGTATCATCCTACGAGCAGTACTTC. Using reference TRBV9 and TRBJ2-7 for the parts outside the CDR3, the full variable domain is DSGVTQTPKHLITATGQRVTLRCSPRSGDLSVYWYQQSLDQGLQFLIQYYNGEERAKGNILERFSAQQFPDLHSELNLSSLELGDSALYFCASSVGAGVSSYEQYFGPGTRLTVT.

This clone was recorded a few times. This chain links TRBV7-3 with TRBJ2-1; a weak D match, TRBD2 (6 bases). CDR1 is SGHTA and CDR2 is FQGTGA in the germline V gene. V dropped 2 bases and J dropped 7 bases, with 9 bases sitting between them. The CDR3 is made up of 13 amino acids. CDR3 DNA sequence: TGTGCCAGCAGCTTAGGGACTGAGAATGAGCAGTTCTTC. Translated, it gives CASSLGTENEQFF.

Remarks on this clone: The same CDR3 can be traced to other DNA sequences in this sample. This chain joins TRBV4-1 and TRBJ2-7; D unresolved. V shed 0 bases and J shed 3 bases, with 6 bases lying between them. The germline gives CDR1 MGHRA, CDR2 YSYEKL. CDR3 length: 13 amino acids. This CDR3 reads CASSQEGLYEQYF. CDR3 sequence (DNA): TGCGCCAGCAGCCAAGAAGGCCTCTACGAGCAGTACTTC.

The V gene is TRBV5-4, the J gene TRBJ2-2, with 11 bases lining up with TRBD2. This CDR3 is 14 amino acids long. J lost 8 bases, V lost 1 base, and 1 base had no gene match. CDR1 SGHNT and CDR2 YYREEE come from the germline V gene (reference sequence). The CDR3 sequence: CASSLPSGRGELFF. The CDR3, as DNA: TGTGCCAGCAGCTTGCCTAGCGGGAGGGGGGAGCTGTTTTTT.

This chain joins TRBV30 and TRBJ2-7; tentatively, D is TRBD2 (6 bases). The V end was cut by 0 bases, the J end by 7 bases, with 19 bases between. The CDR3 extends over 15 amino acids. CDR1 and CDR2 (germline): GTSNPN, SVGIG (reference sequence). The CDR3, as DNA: TGTGCCTGGAGTGTAGGGAATGGTCCGGCGGGGGAGCAGTACTTC. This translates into CAWSVGNGPAGEQYF.

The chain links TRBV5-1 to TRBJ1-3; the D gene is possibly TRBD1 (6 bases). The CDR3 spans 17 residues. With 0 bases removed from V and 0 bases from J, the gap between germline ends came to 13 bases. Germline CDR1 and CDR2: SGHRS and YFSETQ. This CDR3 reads CASSLAPDSSSGNTIYF. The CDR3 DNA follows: TGCGCCAGCAGCTTGGCCCCGGACAGTAGCTCTGGAAACACCATATATTTT.

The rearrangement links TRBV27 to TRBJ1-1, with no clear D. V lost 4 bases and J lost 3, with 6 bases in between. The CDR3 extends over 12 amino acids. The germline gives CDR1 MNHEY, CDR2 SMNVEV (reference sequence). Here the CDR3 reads CASSWLYTEAFF. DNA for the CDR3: TGTGCCAGCAGTTGGTTATACACTGAAGCTTTCTTT.

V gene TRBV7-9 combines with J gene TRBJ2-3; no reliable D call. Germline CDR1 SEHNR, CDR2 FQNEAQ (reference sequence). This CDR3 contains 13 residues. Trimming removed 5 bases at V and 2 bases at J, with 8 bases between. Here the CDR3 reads CASSPSVTDTQYF. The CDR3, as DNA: TGTGCCAGCAGCCCTTCCGTCACAGATACGCAGTATTTT.

CDR3: CASSTTRAGGHLEQYF. The DNA for the CDR3 is TGTGCCAGCAGCACGACGCGCGCGGGAGGCCACCTTGAGCAGTACTTC. The rearrangement uses TRBV7-8 and TRBJ2-7; TRBD2 agrees at 8 bases. The CDR3 covers 16 residues. Trimming cost V 5 bases and J 7 bases; bases outside gene matches: 16. CDR1 SGHVS and CDR2 FQNEAQ come from the germline V gene.

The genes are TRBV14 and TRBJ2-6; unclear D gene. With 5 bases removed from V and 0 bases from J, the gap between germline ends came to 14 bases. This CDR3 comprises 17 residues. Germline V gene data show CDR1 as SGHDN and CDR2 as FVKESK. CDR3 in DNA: TGTGCCAGCAGCTTAGGTAAAGGCGACTCTGGGGCCAACGTCCTGACTTTC. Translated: CASSLGKGDSGANVLTF.

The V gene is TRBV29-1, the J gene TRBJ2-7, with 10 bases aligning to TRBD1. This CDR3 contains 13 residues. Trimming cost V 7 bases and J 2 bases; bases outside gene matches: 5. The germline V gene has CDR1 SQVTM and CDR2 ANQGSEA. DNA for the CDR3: TGCAGCGCCACCGGGACAGGGGCCTACGAGCAGTACTTC. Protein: CSATGTGAYEQYF.

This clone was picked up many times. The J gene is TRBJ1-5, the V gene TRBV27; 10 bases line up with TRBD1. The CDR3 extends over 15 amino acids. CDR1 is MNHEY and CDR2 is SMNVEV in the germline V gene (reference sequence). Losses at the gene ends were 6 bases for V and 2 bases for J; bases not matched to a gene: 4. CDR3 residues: CASRPGTGGNQPQHF. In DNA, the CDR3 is TGTGCCAGCAGGCCCGGGACAGGGGGCAATCAGCCCCAGCATTTT.

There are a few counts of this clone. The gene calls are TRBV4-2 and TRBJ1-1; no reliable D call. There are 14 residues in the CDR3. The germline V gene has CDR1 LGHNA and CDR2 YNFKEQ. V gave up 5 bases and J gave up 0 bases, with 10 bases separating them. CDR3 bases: TGTGCCAGCAGCTTTAGAGGCCTGAACACTGAAGCTTTCTTT. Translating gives CASSFRGLNTEAFF.

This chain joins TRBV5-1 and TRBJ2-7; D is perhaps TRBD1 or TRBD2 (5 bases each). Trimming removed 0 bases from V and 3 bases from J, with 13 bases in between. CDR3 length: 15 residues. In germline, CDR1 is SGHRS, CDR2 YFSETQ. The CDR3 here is CASSLDGGAHYEQYF. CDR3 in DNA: TGCGCCAGCAGCTTGGATGGGGGTGCCCACTACGAGCAGTACTTC.

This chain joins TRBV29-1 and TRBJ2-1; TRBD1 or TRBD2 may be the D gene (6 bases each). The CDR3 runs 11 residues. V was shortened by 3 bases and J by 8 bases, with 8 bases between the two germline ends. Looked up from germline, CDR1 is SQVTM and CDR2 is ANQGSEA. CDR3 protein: CSVDRGDEQFF. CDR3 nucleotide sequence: TGCAGCGTTGATAGGGGGGATGAGCAGTTCTTC.

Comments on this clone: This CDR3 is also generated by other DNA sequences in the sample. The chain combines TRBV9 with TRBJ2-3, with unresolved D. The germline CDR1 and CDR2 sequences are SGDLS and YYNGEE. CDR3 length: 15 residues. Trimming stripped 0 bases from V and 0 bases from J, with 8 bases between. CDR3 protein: CASSVGPISTDTQYF. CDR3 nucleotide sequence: TGTGCCAGCAGCGTAGGCCCGATTAGCACAGATACGCAGTATTTT.

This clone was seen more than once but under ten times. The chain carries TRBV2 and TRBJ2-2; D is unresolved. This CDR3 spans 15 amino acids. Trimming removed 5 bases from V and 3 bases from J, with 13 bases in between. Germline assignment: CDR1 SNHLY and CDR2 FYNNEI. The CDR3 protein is CASSNKSPYTGELFF. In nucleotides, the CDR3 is TGTGCCAGCAGTAATAAGTCCCCATACACCGGGGAGCTGTTTTTT.

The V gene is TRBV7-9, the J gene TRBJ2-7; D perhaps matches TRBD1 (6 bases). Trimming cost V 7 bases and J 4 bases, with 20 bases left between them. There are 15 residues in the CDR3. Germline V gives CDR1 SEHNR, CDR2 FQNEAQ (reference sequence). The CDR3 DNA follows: TGTGCCAGCACCAAGGCAGGGGTGAAACTGTACGAGCAGTACTTC. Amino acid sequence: CASTKAGVKLYEQYF.

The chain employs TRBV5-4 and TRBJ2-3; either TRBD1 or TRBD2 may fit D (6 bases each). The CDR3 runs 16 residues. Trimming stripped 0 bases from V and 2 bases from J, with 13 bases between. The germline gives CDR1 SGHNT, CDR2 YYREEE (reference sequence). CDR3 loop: CASSLALRGDTDTQYF. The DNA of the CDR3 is TGTGCCAGCAGCTTGGCCCTAAGGGGGGACACAGATACGCAGTATTTT.

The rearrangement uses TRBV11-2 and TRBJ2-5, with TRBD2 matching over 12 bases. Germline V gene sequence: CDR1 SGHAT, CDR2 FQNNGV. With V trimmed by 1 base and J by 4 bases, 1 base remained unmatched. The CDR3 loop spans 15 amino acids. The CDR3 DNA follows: TGTGCCAGCAGCTTAGGGACTAGCGGGGCAGAGACCCAGTACTTC. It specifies CASSLGTSGAETQYF. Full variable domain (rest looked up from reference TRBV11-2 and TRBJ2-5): EAGVAQSPRYKIIEKRQSVAFWCNPISGHATLYWYQQILGQGPKLLIQFQNNGVVDDSQLPKDRFSAERLKGVDSTLKIQPAKLEDSAVYLCASSLGTSGAETQYFGPGTRLLVL.

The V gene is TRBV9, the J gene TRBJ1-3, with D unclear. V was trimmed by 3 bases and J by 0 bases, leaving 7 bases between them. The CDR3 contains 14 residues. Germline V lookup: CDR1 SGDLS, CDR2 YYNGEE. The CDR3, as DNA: TGTGCCAGCAGCGCGCCATCCTCTGGAAACACCATATATTTT. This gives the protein CASSAPSSGNTIYF.

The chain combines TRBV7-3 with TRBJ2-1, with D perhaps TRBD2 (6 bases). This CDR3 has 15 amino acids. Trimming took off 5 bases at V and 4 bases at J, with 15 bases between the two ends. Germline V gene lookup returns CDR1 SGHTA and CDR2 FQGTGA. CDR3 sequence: CASSTEVAVYNEQFF. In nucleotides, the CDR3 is TGTGCCAGCAGCACCGAGGTAGCGGTTTACAATGAGCAGTTCTTC.